This TCR beta chain was obtained from a study of T cell changes during pregnancy in multiple sclerosis. Clones were read by immunoSEQ multiplex PCR, and TCRdb kept only the in-frame ones, dropping some. This repertoire shows about 43,000 clones, approximately 87% found once; its top ten account for 4% to 6%. The receptor's source is a female donor in good health, enrolled as a control in a pregnancy study. Specimen: peripheral blood, collected in the second trimester of pregnancy.

CDR3 DNA: TGCAGCGTTGAAGAAAGACAGGCTAACTATGGCTACACCTTC. It is translated as CSVEERQANYGYTF. The chain has TRBV29-1 and TRBJ1-2; D is perhaps TRBD1 (6 bases). Per the germline V gene, CDR1 is SQVTM and CDR2 is ANQGSEA. The V and J ends lost 0 bases and 0 bases respectively, with 8 bases between them. CDR3 length equals 14 residues.